Sequencing of this T cell receptor beta chain was carried out in a study of shared clonotypes between healthy human individuals. Looking at the study overall: Per donor, CD8 memory used one plate, CD8 naive used two, CD4 memory used three and CD4 naive used three.

TCRdb keeps only in-frame clones here, not all; method: immunoSEQ multiplex PCR. The table has about 820,000 clones, 92% seen once; the top ten hold approximately 25%. Notes on this clone: Its antigen is undetermined.

Notes on the study in general: With a handful of donors compared, roughly 4.9% of naive CD4 clonotypes were shared.

Naive CD8 cells lacked CD45RO, underwent positive selection for CCR7 and left out terminally differentiated effector memory CD45RA+ cells. Germline CDR1 SGHVS, CDR2 FQNEAQ. The CDR3 runs to 15 residues. The V end lost 2 bases, the J end lost 2 bases, and 11 bases lay between the germline ends. The sequenced sample was naive CD8+ T cells sorted from blood. The source of this sequence is a man aged 25 to 40 in good health. The chain recombines TRBV7-8 with TRBJ2-3; TRBD2 might be the D (5 bases). The DNA for the CDR3 is TGTGCCAGCAGCTTAAGGCGGGCGTCCACAGATACGCAGTATTTT. Translated: CASSLRRASTDTQYF. Complete variable domain (other parts from reference TRBV7-8 and TRBJ2-3): GAGVSQSPRYKVAKRGQDVALRCDPISGHVSLFWYQQALGQGPEFLTYFQNEAQLDKSGLPSDRFFAERPEGSVSTLKIQRTQQEDSAVYLCASSLRRASTDTQYFGPGTRLTVL.